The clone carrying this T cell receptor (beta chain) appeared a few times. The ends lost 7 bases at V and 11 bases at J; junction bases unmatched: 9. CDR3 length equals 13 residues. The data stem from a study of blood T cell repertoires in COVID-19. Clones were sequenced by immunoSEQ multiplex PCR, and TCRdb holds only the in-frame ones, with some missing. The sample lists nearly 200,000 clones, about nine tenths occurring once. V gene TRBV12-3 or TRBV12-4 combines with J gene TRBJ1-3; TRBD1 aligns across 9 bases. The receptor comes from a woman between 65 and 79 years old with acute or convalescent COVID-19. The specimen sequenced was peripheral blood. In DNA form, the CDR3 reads TGTGCCAGCACCCCGGGACAGGGACTTTCCATATATTTT. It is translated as CASTPGQGLSIYF.